The clone carrying this T cell receptor beta chain was seen ten or more times. Its antigen is not known. RNA transcripts yielded amplified TCR beta CDR3 regions. A set of HTBI primers served as the primers for a first-round RT-PCR of the TCR CDR3. TCRdb reprocessed the multiplex PCR reads with MiXCR, giving one entry per CDR3 protein. Counted here are hundreds of thousands of distinct CDR3 sequences, 20% to 25% occurring once; the ten biggest clones make up around a third. This entry belongs to a study of T cells in Graves' hyperthyroidism and ophthalmopathy. Regarding the study as a whole: Stable hyperthyroidism and ophthalmopathy were separated using 13 V-J signatures. Appearing also in blood were most of the thyroid clonotypes expanded above 0.001.

The ends were cut back, 7 bases at V and 3 bases at J, with 19 bases in the middle. Germline V gene lookup returns CDR1 DFQATT and CDR2 SNEGSKA (reference sequence). This CDR3 is 15 amino acids long. The clonotype originates from a man aged 25 to 40 with Graves' ophthalmopathy. The sequencing input was blood. The J gene is TRBJ2-1, the V gene TRBV20-1, with TRBD2 as a possible D gene (6 bases). The CDR3, as DNA: TGCAGTGGGTATAGGGTCGGGGAGGACTACAATGAGCAGTTCTTC. As protein: CSGYRVGEDYNEQFF.